In its sample, the clone carrying this TCR beta chain was seen many times. No antigen is known for it. The source of the sample is a study of neurological immune-mediated disorders. Study overall: Secondary progressive cases numbered 3 among the roughly 34 multiple sclerosis patients, while the other 31 were relapsing-remitting. Study outcomes and limitations: For the multiple sclerosis repertoire cluster, an association with any clinical or MRI feature was absent.

The authors produced cDNA by 5'RACE using 10-nucleotide random UMIs. Via MiXCR, TCRdb re-called the 5' RACE reads, giving one row per CDR3 protein. The sample shows more than 45,000 distinct CDR3 sequences, around 3.4% of them seen only once. The source material was PBMCs. This clonotype originated in a middle-aged man with multiple sclerosis.

This chain's CDR3 is CASDGGAGRNTEAFF. The CDR3 region has the DNA TGTGCCAGCGACGGGGGGGCAGGGAGGAACACTGAAGCTTTCTTT. The rearrangement links TRBV12-3 or TRBV12-4 to TRBJ1-1; tentative D call: TRBD1 (6 bases). V lost 8 bases and J lost 1, with 17 bases in between. This CDR3 has 15 amino acids.